Given below is one T cell receptor beta chain in context. This clonotype was seen ten or more times. The target of this receptor is not known. The record has no base qualities; no much larger clone is one base away. The CDR3 measures 15 amino acids from cysteine to phenylalanine. This entry keeps only the CDR3 DNA: 45 bases, framed from base 1. Sequences SGDLS (CDR1) and YYNGEE (CDR2) are obtained from the germline V gene. The germline V and J ends show losses of 0 bases and 1 base respectively, and no gene match explains 0 bases of the junction. This record comes from a study of T cell repertoires in cytomegalovirus infection (dated by TCRdb to between 2018 and 2021). Looking at the study overall: Recently identified HLA-C-restricted CMV epitopes, whose presentation resists viral immunomodulation, were targeted by peptide stimulations together with well-studied HLA-B-restricted epitopes. Donor HLA type was relevant to the analysis, as public TCR beta signatures indicated carriage of CMV infection together with the matching HLA type.

This specimen's treatment or condition label, interpreted: in vitro stimulation with specific CMV peptide epitopes to enrich CMV-specific T cells. The listed sequencing device is Illumina HiSeq 1500. TCRdb trimmed public reads at Q25 via fastp, called clones via MiXCR and kept in-frame beta chains. For every CDR3 protein sequence, its rows merge into one entry that carries the most common genes and DNA. The sample table records about 150,000 distinct CDR3 sequences; approximately 30% of these occur just once. In total, the top ten clones hold about 50% of the sample. General findings and caveats noted by the study authors: In both this cohort and an independent approximately 400-donor cohort, the cumulative frequency of public TCR beta family members distinguished carriers of CMV infection plus the relevant HLA type. The ex vivo response was dominated by HLA-C-restricted CMV-specific TCR beta clonotypes, which also provided the single most frequent clonotype in two of eight donors.

The V and J segments used are TRBV9 and TRBJ2-3, with 9 central nucleotides matching TRBD2. Here the sequenced sample was CD8+ T cells from cultured PBMCs, taken from culture after CMV antigen stimulation. The receptor was isolated from a human donor in good health (CMV status not recorded). Some clones in this sample may be carry-over from other donors' samples. DNA sequence: TGTGCCAGCAGCGTAGGACTAGCGGGCACAGATACGCAGTATTTT. It encodes CASSVGLAGTDTQYF.